Below are 28 T cell receptor beta chains sequenced from a single sample in a study of CD8 T cells in Susac syndrome. It was with random hexamers that roughly 0.5 to 1 ug RNA was reverse transcribed. TCRdb passed the immunoSEQ multiplex PCR reads through MiXCR, listing each CDR3 protein once. Here the sample spans about 140,000 distinct CDR3 sequences, nearly 95% being singletons. Material: CD8+ T cells from PBMCs. These receptor sequences come from a human donor in good health.

CDR3 protein: CASSESGGNTEAFF. The CDR3 nucleotides read TGTGCCAGCAGTGAATCGGGGGGGAACACTGAAGCTTTCTTT. This chain links TRBV6-1 with TRBJ1-1, with D possibly TRBD1 on 5 matching bases. CDR3 length: 14 residues. Trimming removed 2 bases at V and 1 base at J, with 8 bases between. The germline gives CDR1 MNHNS, CDR2 SASEGT.

The chain employs TRBV4-2 and TRBJ2-1, with D maybe TRBD2 (5 bases). V was pared by 3 bases and J by 8 bases, with 14 bases between. In germline, CDR1 is LGHNA, CDR2 YNFKEQ. The CDR3 loop spans 14 amino acids. The CDR3 region has the DNA TGTGCCAGCAGCCATTCAATAGCGTTCGATGAGCAGTTCTTC. This encodes CASSHSIAFDEQFF.

This clonotype was recorded only once. The V gene is TRBV27, the J gene TRBJ1-5; 7 bases match TRBD1. V lost 0 bases and J lost 3; bases outside the gene matches: 5. The CDR3 length is 16 residues. Germline V gene sequence: CDR1 MNHEY, CDR2 SMNVEV (reference sequence). The CDR3 loop is CASSLSWGQYNQPQHF. The CDR3 DNA reads TGTGCCAGCAGTTTATCGTGGGGACAGTACAATCAGCCCCAGCATTTT.

The V call is TRBV4-3, the J call TRBJ1-1; TRBD1 might be the D (6 bases). The CDR3 length is 16 residues. CDR1 and CDR2 (germline): LGHNA, YSLEER. Trimming removed 0 bases from V and 2 bases from J, with 13 bases in between. The CDR3 DNA follows: TGCGCCAGCAGCCAAGATGTGGGACACCTCAACACTGAAGCTTTCTTT. This encodes CASSQDVGHLNTEAFF.

The gene calls are TRBV18 and TRBJ2-7; 9 bases line up with TRBD1. The CDR3 consists of 14 residues. The germline CDR1 and CDR2 sequences are KGHSH and LQKENI. The V and J ends lost 3 bases and 7 bases, in that order; junction bases with no gene match: 7. The CDR3 here is CASSPGTGPWEQYF. The CDR3 nucleotides are TGTGCCAGCTCACCCGGGACAGGGCCTTGGGAGCAGTACTTC.

CDR3 DNA sequence: TGTGCCAGCAGCTCCCTAGACAGGGGGCGGTACTATGGCTACACCTTC. This codes for CASSSLDRGRYYGYTF. This chain joins TRBV7-9 and TRBJ1-2; 10 bases map to TRBD1. J was trimmed by 3 bases and V by 4 bases; bases with no gene match: 8. This CDR3 has 16 amino acids. The germline V gene has CDR1 SEHNR and CDR2 FQNEAQ (reference sequence).

V is TRBV7-6 and J is TRBJ1-2, with TRBD1 as a possible D gene (6 bases). Between the trimmed V and J ends, which lost 1 base and 8 bases, there was a span of 11 bases. Germline CDR1 and CDR2: SGHVS and FNYEAQ. This CDR3 spans 13 amino acids. The CDR3 here is CASSLDSGDGYTF. The CDR3 DNA reads TGTGCCAGCAGCTTAGACTCAGGGGACGGCTACACCTTC.

The chain recombines TRBV4-1 with TRBJ2-1; 7 positions match TRBD2. CDR3 size: 15 residues. The germline V gene has CDR1 MGHRA and CDR2 YSYEKL. The V gene end was trimmed by 1 base and the J gene end by 6 bases; junction bases not matched to a gene: 6. In DNA, the CDR3 is TGCGCCAGCAGCCAAGCGAGACTAGCAGCCAATGAGCAGTTCTTC. This codes for CASSQARLAANEQFF.

The V and J genes are TRBV29-1 and TRBJ2-7; no clear D gene. The germline CDR1 and CDR2 sequences are SQVTM and ANQGSEA. The CDR3 length is 13 residues. V was cut by 5 bases and J by 3 bases, with 14 bases left in between. CDR3 coding DNA: TGCAGCGTTAGGAAAGGTCAACACTACGAGCAGTACTTC. The encoded protein is CSVRKGQHYEQYF.

This clonotype was detected once. This CDR3 is CASSPAGSGEQFF. Here the CDR3 DNA reads TGTGCCAGCTCTCCGGCGGGTAGCGGCGAGCAGTTCTTC. The J gene is TRBJ2-1, the V gene TRBV27; possible D gene TRBD2, 6 bases. The CDR3 length is 13 residues. The germline V gene has CDR1 MNHEY and CDR2 SMNVEV (reference sequence). V was shortened by 8 bases and J by 10 bases, with 18 bases between the two germline ends.

CDR3 nucleotides: TGTGCCAGCAGTTGGGGACAAGGAGGCTACACCTTC. Its protein product is CASSWGQGGYTF. This rearrangement joins TRBV6-5 to TRBJ1-2; TRBD1 is a possible D gene (6 bases). Trimming shortened V by 4 bases and J by 8 bases, and 11 bases separated the two germline ends. CDR1 and CDR2 from the germline V gene are MNHEY and SVGAGI. There are 12 residues in the CDR3.

V is TRBV29-1 and J is TRBJ1-2; tentatively, D is TRBD1 (5 bases). The CDR3 extends over 11 amino acids. V was pared by 7 bases and J by 6 bases, with 12 bases between. Germline V CDR1 and CDR2: SQVTM, ANQGSEA. CDR3 coding DNA: TGCAGCGGGATGACAGAGAATGGCTACACCTTC. It codes for CSGMTENGYTF.

This clonotype came up once. V usage is TRBV27 and J usage is TRBJ1-2; 10 bases fit TRBD1. CDR1 is MNHEY, CDR2 SMNVEV, per germline (reference sequence). After removal of 3 bases from V and 3 bases from J, the junction contained 4 bases not matched to a gene. This CDR3 is built from 15 residues. The CDR3 bases are TGTGCCAGCAGTTTGGCGGGACAGGGGTACTATGGCTACACCTTC. Translation: CASSLAGQGYYGYTF.

The chain has TRBV5-4 and TRBJ2-3; 7 nucleotides agree with TRBD2. Germline-derived CDR1 and CDR2 are SGHNT and YYREEE (reference sequence). After removal of 6 bases from V and 3 bases from J, the junction contained 13 bases not matched to a gene. The CDR3 loop spans 16 amino acids. CDR3 bases: TGTGCCAGCACCCGCCGGGGGGTGGAGTTGACAGATACGCAGTATTTT. The encoded protein is CASTRRGVELTDTQYF.

The rearrangement uses TRBV7-8 and TRBJ2-2, with TRBD2 matching over 7 bases. The germline V gene encodes CDR1 SGHVS and CDR2 FQNEAQ. The CDR3 sequence is 12 residues long. Trimming at V came to 5 bases and at J to 13 bases, leaving 7 bases not matched to a gene. As DNA, the CDR3 is TGTGCCAGCAGCCCACTAGCGTTTTTGCTGTTTTTT. Its translation is CASSPLAFLLFF.

This clonotype appeared a few times. The CDR3 loop is CASSLEADMNTEAFF. The CDR3 coding sequence is TGCGCCAGCAGCCTGGAGGCTGACATGAACACTGAAGCTTTCTTT. The V and J genes are TRBV5-1 and TRBJ1-1; no clear D gene. Germline loops: CDR1 SGHRS, CDR2 YFSETQ. V was cut by 4 bases and J by 0 bases, with 13 bases left in between. The CDR3 is made up of 15 amino acids.

This clonotype was seen only once. CDR3 nucleotide sequence: TGCAGCGCTGGGGACAACACAGATACGCAGTATTTT. It translates to CSAGDNTDTQYF. The chain uses TRBV29-1 and TRBJ2-3; D perhaps matches TRBD1 (6 bases). Trimming took off 7 bases at V and 2 bases at J, with 10 bases between the two ends. From germline, CDR1 is SQVTM and CDR2 ANQGSEA. The CDR3 has 12 amino acids.

This clonotype was counted once. The V and J genes are TRBV29-1 and TRBJ2-2; 8 positions agree with TRBD2. Losses at the gene ends were 4 bases for V and 0 bases for J; bases not matched to a gene: 7. This CDR3 is 16 amino acids long. Germline V lookup: CDR1 SQVTM, CDR2 ANQGSEA. The CDR3 reads CSVGSSGIPNTGELFF. CDR3 DNA: TGCAGCGTTGGAAGTAGCGGGATTCCGAACACCGGGGAGCTGTTTTTT.

The chain uses TRBV20-1 and TRBJ2-7; the D is unclear. Germline CDR1 and CDR2: DFQATT and SNEGSKA (reference sequence). Deletions cut 2 bases from V and 0 bases from J, with 8 bases between. This CDR3 spans 13 amino acids. The CDR3 DNA is TGCAGTGCTAGATTCGGCCTCTCCTACGAGCAGTACTTC. This sequence encodes CSARFGLSYEQYF.

The chain uses TRBV12-3 or TRBV12-4 and TRBJ2-1, with D unresolved. The V and J ends lost 6 bases and 8 bases respectively, with 14 bases between them. The CDR3 sequence is 13 residues long. CDR3 sequence: CASSLARADEQFF. The CDR3 region has the DNA TGTGCCAGCAGCCTGGCTCGCGCCGATGAGCAGTTCTTC.

The chain couples TRBV7-9 to TRBJ2-2; 14 bases are a match to TRBD2. The CDR3 is 17 amino acids. CDR1 SEHNR and CDR2 FQNEAQ come from the germline V gene (reference sequence). J was trimmed by 4 bases and V by 5 bases; bases with no gene match: 6. DNA for the CDR3: TGTGCCAGCAGCCCCGGGACTAGCGGGAGCGGCACCGGGGAGCTGTTTTTT. Translated, it gives CASSPGTSGSGTGELFF.

The count of this clonotype is one. The chain is built from TRBV14 and TRBJ2-2; D call uncertain. Germline-derived CDR1 and CDR2 are SGHDN and FVKESK. CDR3 length equals 14 residues. Trimming cost V 3 bases and J 5 bases, with 10 bases left between them. CDR3 in amino acids: CASSQKGWTGELFF. The CDR3 bases are TGTGCCAGCAGCCAGAAGGGTTGGACCGGGGAGCTGTTTTTT.

The V gene is TRBV27, the J gene TRBJ2-7; perhaps TRBD2 as D (5 bases). V was pared by 0 bases and J by 1 base, with 7 bases between. Germline-derived CDR1 and CDR2 are MNHEY and SMNVEV (reference sequence). The CDR3 is made up of 14 amino acids. The CDR3 sequence is CASSLSDSSYEQYF. The CDR3 region has the DNA TGTGCCAGCAGTTTATCGGACTCATCCTACGAGCAGTACTTC.

The chain recombines TRBV27 with TRBJ1-2; maybe TRBD1 (5 bases). V lost 6 bases, J lost 3 bases, and 14 bases lay in between. The CDR3 runs 14 residues. CDR1 is MNHEY, CDR2 SMNVEV, per germline (reference sequence). The CDR3 is CASRGRGGHYGYTF. In DNA form, the CDR3 reads TGTGCCAGCAGGGGCCGTGGGGGACACTATGGCTACACCTTC.

The rearrangement uses TRBV7-9 and TRBJ2-5; 8 bases line up with TRBD2. The V gene's germline CDR1 is SEHNR and CDR2 FQNEAQ (reference sequence). CDR3 size: 16 residues. Trimming took 5 bases from V and 5 from J; bases not matched to a gene: 13. The DNA of the CDR3 is TGTGCCAGCAGCCTCGACGTCGGGAGGGTAGGGGAGACCCAGTACTTC. Amino acid sequence: CASSLDVGRVGETQYF.

The genes are TRBV20-1 and TRBJ1-1; D unclear. The CDR3 runs to 14 residues. V gave up 2 bases and J gave up 2 bases, with 12 bases separating them. Germline values: CDR1 DFQATT, CDR2 SNEGSKA (reference sequence). CDR3 protein: CSARFRTANTEAFF. The CDR3 bases are TGCAGTGCTAGATTTCGGACGGCAAACACTGAAGCTTTCTTT.

The rearrangement uses TRBV29-1 and TRBJ2-7; no firm D call. Germline assignment: CDR1 SQVTM and CDR2 ANQGSEA. The CDR3 is 12 residues long. V was clipped by 4 bases and J by 2 bases, with 9 bases between them. CDR3 amino acids: CSVAAQTYEQYF. For the CDR3, the DNA is TGCAGCGTTGCTGCGCAAACCTACGAGCAGTACTTC.

V gene TRBV30 combines with J gene TRBJ2-7, with D perhaps TRBD1 or TRBD2 (5 bases each). Germline-derived CDR1 and CDR2 are GTSNPN and SVGIG (reference sequence). The V gene lost 5 bases and the J gene lost 3 bases, with 14 bases spanning the gap. This CDR3 spans 13 amino acids. In nucleotides, the CDR3 is TGTGCCTGGGGACACTCCCGGGGCTACGAGCAGTACTTC. Its translation: CAWGHSRGYEQYF.